This T cell receptor beta chain was found in a study of blood T cells in healthy people across ages. Overall study findings and caveats: Using unsorted PBMCs precluded a conclusive naive versus antigen-experienced comparison.

Trimming pared 0 bases from V and 0 bases from J, leaving 7 bases between. The CDR3 sequence is 15 residues long. The germline CDR1 and CDR2 sequences are LNHNV and YYDKDF (reference sequence). As to this clonotype: No antigen is known for it.

A second PCR of roughly 6 to 12 cycles used a sample-barcoded 5' primer and a J-beta primer mix. A template-switch adaptor with 12 random nucleotides tagged each cDNA molecule. TCRdb re-called the 5' RACE reads through MiXCR, storing one row per CDR3 protein. Of roughly 1,700,000 distinct CDR3 sequences listed, over 25% are singletons. The chain employs TRBV15 and TRBJ2-3; D unresolved. The sample consisted of blood. The sequence was obtained from a woman aged 30 to 39 in good health. The CDR3 coding sequence is TGTGCCACCAGCAGAGAACAGCATAGCACAGATACGCAGTATTTT. Protein: CATSREQHSTDTQYF.